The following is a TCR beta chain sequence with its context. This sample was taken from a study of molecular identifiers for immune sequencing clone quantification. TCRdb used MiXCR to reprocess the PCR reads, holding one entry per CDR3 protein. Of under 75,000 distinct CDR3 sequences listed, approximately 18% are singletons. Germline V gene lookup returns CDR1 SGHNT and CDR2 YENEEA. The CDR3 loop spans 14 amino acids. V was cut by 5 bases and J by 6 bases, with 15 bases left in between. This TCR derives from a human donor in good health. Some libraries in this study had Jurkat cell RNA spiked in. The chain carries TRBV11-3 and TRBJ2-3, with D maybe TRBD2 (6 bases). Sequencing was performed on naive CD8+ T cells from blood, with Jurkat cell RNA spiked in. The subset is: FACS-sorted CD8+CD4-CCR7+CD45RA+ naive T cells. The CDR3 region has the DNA TGTGCCAGCAGCCCCGGGGGTAGCGGCGATACGCAGTATTTT. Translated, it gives CASSPGGSGDTQYF.